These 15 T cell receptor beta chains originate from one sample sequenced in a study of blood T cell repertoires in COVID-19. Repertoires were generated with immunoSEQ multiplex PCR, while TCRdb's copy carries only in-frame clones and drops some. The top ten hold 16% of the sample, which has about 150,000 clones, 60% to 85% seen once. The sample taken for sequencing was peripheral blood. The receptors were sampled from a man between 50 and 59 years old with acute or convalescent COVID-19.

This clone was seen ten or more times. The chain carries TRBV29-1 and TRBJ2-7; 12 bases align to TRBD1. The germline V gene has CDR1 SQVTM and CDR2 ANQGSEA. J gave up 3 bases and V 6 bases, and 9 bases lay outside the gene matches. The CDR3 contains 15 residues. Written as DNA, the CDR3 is TGCAGCGTGCGCCGGAGGGACAGGGGGCTCTACGAGCAGTACTTC. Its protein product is CSVRRRDRGLYEQYF.

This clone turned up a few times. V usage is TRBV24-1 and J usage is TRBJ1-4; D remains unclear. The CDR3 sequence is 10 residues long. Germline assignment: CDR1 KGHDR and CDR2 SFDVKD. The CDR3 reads CALGAEKLFF. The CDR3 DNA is TGTGCTCTCGGTGCTGAAAAACTGTTTTTT.

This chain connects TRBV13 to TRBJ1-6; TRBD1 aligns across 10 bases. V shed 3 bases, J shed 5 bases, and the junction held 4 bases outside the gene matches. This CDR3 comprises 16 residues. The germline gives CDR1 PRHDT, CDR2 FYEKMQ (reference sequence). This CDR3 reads CASSLGQGRDNSPLHF. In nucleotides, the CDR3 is TGTGCCAGCAGCTTGGGACAGGGGCGAGATAATTCACCCCTCCACTTT.

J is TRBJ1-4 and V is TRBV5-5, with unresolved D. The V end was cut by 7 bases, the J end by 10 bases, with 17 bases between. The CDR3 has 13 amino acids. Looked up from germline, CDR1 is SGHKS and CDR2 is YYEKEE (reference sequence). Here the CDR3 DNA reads TGTGCCAGCGCCCAACCAGGTGCGCCAAAACTGTTTTTT. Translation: CASAQPGAPKLFF.

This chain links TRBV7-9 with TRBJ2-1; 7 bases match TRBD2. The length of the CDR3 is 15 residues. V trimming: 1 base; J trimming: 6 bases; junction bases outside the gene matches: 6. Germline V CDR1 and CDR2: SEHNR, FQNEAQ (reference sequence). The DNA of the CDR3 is TGTGCCAGCAGCTTAGGATGGGGAGGGTCCAATGAGCAGTTCTTC. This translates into CASSLGWGGSNEQFF.

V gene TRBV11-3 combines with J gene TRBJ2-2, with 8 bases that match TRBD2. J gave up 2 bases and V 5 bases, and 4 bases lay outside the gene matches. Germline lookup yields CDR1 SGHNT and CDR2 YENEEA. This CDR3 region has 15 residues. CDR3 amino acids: CASSLSGANTGELFF. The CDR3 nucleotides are TGTGCCAGCAGCCTTAGCGGGGCCAACACCGGGGAGCTGTTTTTT.

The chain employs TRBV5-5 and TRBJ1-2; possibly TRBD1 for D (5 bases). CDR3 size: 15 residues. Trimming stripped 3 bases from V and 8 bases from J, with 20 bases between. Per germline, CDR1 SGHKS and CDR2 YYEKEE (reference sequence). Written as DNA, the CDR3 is TGTGCCAGCAGCTCCCCGGCGGCAGGGAGGTACGGCTACACCTTC. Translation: CASSSPAAGRYGYTF.

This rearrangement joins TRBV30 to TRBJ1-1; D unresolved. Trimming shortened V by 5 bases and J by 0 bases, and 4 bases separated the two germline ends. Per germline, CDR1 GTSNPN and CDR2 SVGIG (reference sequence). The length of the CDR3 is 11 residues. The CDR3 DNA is TGTGCCTGGTCCATGAACACTGAAGCTTTCTTT. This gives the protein CAWSMNTEAFF.

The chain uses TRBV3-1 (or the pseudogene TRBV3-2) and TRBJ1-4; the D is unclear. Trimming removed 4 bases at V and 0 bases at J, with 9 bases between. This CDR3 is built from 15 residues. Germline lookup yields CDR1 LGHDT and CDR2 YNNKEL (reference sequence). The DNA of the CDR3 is TGTGCCAGCAGCCGCCTATCGGCAACTAATGAAAAACTGTTTTTT. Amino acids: CASSRLSATNEKLFF.

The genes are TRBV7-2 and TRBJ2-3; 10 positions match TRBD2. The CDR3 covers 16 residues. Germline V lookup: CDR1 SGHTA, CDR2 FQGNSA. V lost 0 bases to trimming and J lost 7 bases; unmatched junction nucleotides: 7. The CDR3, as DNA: TGTGCCAGCAGCTTAGCGGCGGCTAGCGGGGGATATACGCAGTATTTT. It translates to CASSLAAASGGYTQYF.

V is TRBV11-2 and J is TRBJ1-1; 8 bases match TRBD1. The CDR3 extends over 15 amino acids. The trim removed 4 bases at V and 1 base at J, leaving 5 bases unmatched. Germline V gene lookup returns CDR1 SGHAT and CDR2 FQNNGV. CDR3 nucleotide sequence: TGTGCCAGCAGCTCCCAGGGGGCGTCGAACACTGAAGCTTTCTTT. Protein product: CASSSQGASNTEAFF.

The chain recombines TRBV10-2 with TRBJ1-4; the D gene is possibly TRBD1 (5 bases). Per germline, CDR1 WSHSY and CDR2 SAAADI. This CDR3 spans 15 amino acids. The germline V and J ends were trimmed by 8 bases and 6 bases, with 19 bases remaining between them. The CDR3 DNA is TGCGCCAGCTCAGATCGGCAGGGCGTTGATGAAAAACTGTTTTTT. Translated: CASSDRQGVDEKLFF.

CDR3 sequence (DNA): TGTGCCAGCAGCCCCGGACAGGGCTTCGGCAAAAACATTCAGTACTTC. It is translated as CASSPGQGFGKNIQYF. This chain uses TRBV7-3 with TRBJ2-4, with 8 nucleotides matching TRBD1. The V gene end was trimmed by 5 bases and the J gene end by 3 bases; junction bases not matched to a gene: 9. Germline assignment: CDR1 SGHTA and CDR2 FQGTGA. The CDR3 totals 16 residues. Based on the CDR3 plus reference TRBV7-3 and TRBJ2-4, the full variable domain is GAGVSQTPSNKVTEKGKYVELRCDPISGHTALYWYRQSLGQGPEFLIYFQGTGAADDSGLPNDRFFAVRPEGSVSTLKIQRTERGDSAVYLCASSPGQGFGKNIQYFGAGTRLSVL.

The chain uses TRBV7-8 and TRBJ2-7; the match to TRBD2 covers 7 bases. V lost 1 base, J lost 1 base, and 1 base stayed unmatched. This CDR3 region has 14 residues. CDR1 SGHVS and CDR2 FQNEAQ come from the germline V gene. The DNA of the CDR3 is TGTGCCAGCAGCTTAGTGGGGGGGTCCTACGAGCAGTACTTC. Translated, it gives CASSLVGGSYEQYF.

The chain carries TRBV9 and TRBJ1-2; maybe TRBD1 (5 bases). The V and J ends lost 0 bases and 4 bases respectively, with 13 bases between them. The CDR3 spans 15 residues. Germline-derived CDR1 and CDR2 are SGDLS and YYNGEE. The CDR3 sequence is CASSVDPGEVYGYTF. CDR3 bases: TGTGCCAGCAGCGTAGATCCGGGGGAGGTCTATGGCTACACCTTC.